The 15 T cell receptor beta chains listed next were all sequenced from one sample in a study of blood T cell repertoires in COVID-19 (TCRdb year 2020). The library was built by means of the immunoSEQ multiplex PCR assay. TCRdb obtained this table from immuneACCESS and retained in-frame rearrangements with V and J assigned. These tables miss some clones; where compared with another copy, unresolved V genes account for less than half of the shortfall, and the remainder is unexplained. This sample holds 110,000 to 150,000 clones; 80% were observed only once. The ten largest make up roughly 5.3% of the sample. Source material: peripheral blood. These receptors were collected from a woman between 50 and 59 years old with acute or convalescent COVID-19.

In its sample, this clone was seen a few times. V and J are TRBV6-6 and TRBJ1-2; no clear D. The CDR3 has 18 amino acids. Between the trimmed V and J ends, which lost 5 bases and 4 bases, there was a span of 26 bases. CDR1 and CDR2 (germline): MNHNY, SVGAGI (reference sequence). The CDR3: CASSPPPGWNRETYGYTF. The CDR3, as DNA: TGTGCCAGCAGTCCCCCCCCGGGATGGAACCGGGAAACCTATGGCTACACCTTC.

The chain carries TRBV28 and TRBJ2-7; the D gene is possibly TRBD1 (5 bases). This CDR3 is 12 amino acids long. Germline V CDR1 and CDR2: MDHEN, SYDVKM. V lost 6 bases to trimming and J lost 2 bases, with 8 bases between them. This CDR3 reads CASSQGTYEQYF. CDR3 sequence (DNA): TGTGCCAGCAGCCAGGGAACCTACGAGCAGTACTTC.

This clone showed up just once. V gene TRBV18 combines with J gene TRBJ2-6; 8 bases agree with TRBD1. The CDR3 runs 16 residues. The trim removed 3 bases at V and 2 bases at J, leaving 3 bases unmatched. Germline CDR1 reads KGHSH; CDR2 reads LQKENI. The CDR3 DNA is TGTGCCAGCTCACCTCAGGGGGCGGCTGGGGCCAACGTCCTGACTTTC. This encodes CASSPQGAAGANVLTF.

DNA for the CDR3: TGTGCCAGCAGCGAGGAGGGCTCCACAGATACGCAGTATTTT. Encoded protein: CASSEEGSTDTQYF. The chain joins TRBV9 to TRBJ2-3; perhaps TRBD2 as D (6 bases). This CDR3 has 14 residues. The germline V and J ends were trimmed by 3 bases and 2 bases, with 10 bases remaining between them. Germline V gene data show CDR1 as SGDLS and CDR2 as YYNGEE.

The CDR3 nucleotides read TGTGCCAGCAGTCCCAGGATTAGCAATCAGCCCCAGCATTTT. Translating gives CASSPRISNQPQHF. This chain uses TRBV28 with TRBJ1-5, with D unresolved. The germline V gene has CDR1 MDHEN and CDR2 SYDVKM. CDR3 size: 14 residues. The ends were cut back, 5 bases at V and 0 bases at J, with 8 bases in the middle.

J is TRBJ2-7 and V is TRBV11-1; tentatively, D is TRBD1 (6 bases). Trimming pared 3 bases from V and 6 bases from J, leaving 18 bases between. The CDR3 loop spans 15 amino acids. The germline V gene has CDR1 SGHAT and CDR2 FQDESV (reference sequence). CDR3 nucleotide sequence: TGTGCCAGCAGCTTTGAGGGCGGCAGGGGCTCCGAGCAGTACTTC. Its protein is CASSFEGGRGSEQYF. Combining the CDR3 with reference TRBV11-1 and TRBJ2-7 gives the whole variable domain EAEVAQSPRYKITEKSQAVAFWCDPISGHATLYWYRQILGQGPELLVQFQDESVVDDSQLPKDRFSAERLKGVDSTLKIQPAELGDSAMYLCASSFEGGRGSEQYFGPGTRLTVT.

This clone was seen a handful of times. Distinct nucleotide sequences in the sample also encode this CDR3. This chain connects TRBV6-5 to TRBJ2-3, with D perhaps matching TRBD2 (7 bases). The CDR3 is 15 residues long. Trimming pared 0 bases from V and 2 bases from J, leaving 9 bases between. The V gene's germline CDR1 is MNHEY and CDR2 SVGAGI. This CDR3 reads CASSYSGGATDTQYF. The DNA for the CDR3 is TGTGCCAGCAGTTACTCTGGGGGGGCCACAGATACGCAGTATTTT.

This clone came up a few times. CDR3 protein: CASSAREGAEAFF. The CDR3 DNA follows: TGTGCCAGCAGCGCCCGCGAGGGCGCCGAAGCTTTCTTT. This sequence joins TRBV9 and TRBJ1-1; no clear D gene. Germline CDR1 SGDLS, CDR2 YYNGEE. Trimming took 3 bases from V and 8 from J, leaving 14 bases between them. The CDR3 covers 13 residues.

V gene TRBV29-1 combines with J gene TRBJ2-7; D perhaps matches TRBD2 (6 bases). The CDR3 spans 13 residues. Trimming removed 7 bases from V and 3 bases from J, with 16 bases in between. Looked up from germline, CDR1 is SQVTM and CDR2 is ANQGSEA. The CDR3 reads CSGTGGASYEQYF. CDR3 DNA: TGCAGCGGAACCGGAGGGGCCAGCTACGAGCAGTACTTC.

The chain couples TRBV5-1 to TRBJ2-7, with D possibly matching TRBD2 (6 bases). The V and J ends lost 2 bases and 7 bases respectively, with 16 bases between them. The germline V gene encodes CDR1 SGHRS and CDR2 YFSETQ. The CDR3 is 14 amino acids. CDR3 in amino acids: CASSFGLPSGEQYF. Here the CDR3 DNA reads TGCGCCAGCAGCTTCGGACTACCCTCGGGGGAGCAGTACTTC. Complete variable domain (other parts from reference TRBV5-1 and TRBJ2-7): KAGVTQTPRYLIKTRGQQVTLSCSPISGHRSVSWYQQTPGQGLQFLFEYFSETQRNKGNFPGRFSGRQFSNSRSEMNVSTLELGDSALYLCASSFGLPSGEQYFGPGTRLTVT.

The CDR3 nucleotides are TGTGCCAGTAGTATAGGCGGGTGGAACGAGCAGTACTTC. Translation: CASSIGGWNEQYF. The rearrangement uses TRBV19 and TRBJ2-7, with D possibly being TRBD2 (5 bases). Germline CDR1 LNHDA, CDR2 SQIVND (reference sequence). The ends were cut back, 1 base at V and 5 bases at J, with 9 bases in the middle. The CDR3 spans 13 residues.

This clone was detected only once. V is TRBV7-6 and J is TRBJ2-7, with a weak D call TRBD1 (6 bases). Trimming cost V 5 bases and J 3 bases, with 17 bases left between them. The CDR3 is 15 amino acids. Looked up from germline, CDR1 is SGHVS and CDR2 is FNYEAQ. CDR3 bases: TGTGCCAGCAGCATCGCCGCGGACAGAAACTACGAGCAGTACTTC. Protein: CASSIAADRNYEQYF. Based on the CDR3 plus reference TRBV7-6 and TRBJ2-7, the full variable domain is GAGVSQSPRYKVTKRGQDVALRCDPISGHVSLYWYRQALGQGPEFLTYFNYEAQQDKSGLPNDRFSAERPEGSISTLTIQRTEQRDSAMYRCASSIAADRNYEQYFGPGTRLTVT.

In DNA, the CDR3 is TGTGCCACCAGTGACTCGACAGGGGGGCGGAGGGATACGCAGTATTTT. Translating gives CATSDSTGGRRDTQYF. The V and J genes are TRBV24-1 and TRBJ2-3; 9 positions match TRBD1. With V trimmed by 4 bases and J by 6 bases, 10 bases remained unmatched. The CDR3 sequence is 16 residues long. CDR1 and CDR2 (germline): KGHDR, SFDVKD.

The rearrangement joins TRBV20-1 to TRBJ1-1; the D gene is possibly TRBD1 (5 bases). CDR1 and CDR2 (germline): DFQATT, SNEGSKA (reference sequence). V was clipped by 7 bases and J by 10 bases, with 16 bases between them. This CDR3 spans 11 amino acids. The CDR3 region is CSVPVGEVAFF. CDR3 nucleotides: TGCAGTGTTCCCGTAGGGGAGGTAGCTTTCTTT.

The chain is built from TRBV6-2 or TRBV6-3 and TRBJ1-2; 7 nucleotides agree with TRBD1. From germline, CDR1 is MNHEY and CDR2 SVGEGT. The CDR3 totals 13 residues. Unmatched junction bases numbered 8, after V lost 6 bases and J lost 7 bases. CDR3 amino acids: CASSLDRVFGYTF. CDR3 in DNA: TGTGCCAGCAGCCTCGACAGGGTGTTTGGCTACACCTTC.